Reported below is one TCR beta chain. The antigen is unknown. This entry belongs to a study of vaccination and CD4 T cells after COVID-19. Overall study: Nasal swab PCR identified SARS-CoV-2 in the convalescent patients, of whom about ten were mild and one severe. Stimuli were overlapping spike peptide pools of SARS-CoV-2 and three common cold coronaviruses (HCoV-NL63, HCoV-OC43, HCoV-229E).

Noted treatment: roughly 11-day PBMC culture with coronavirus spike peptide pools or control peptides (ViraFEST assay). Notes on the study in general: Median SARS-CoV-2-reactive clonotypes rose from roughly 19 to 38, not significantly. It was observed that, in convalescent patients, a median roughly 85% of reactive clones arose only post-vaccination.

Oncomine TCR Beta short-read sequencing was applied to DNA from cultured CD4+ T cells. TCRdb processed the PCR reads anew with MiXCR; each CDR3 protein has one entry. Of roughly 11,000 distinct CDR3 sequences in the sample, roughly 44% are singletons; the top ten hold more than 20%. This sample comprised cultured CD4+ T cells from blood, obtained after SARS-CoV-2 vaccination. The sequence derives from a human donor with COVID-19.

CDR3: CASSPQGAEGEAFF. The CDR3 DNA sequence: TGTGCCAGCTCACCACAGGGGGCGGAAGGTGAAGCTTTCTTT. V gene TRBV18 combines with J gene TRBJ1-1, with 7 bases aligning to TRBD1. The ends lost 1 base at V and 7 bases at J; junction bases unmatched: 6. The germline CDR1 and CDR2 sequences are KGHSH and LQKENI. This CDR3 contains 14 residues.